This TCR beta chain comes out of a study of cytomegalovirus exposure and HLA in healthy donors. Libraries were prepared by immunoSEQ multiplex PCR; TCRdb keeps only in-frame clonotypes and omits some of them. The sample carries 65,000 to 70,000 clones, roughly nine tenths recorded once. Trimming took 3 bases from V and 8 from J; bases not matched to a gene: 3. There are 12 residues in the CDR3. The germline V gene encodes CDR1 SGDLS and CDR2 YYNGEE. The sequenced sample consisted of PBMCs. This chain joins TRBV9 and TRBJ1-2, with 8 nucleotides matching TRBD1. This receptor was taken from a young man in good health and CMV-seronegative. The CDR3 nucleotides read TGTGCCAGCAGCGCGACAGGGGTGGGCTACACCTTC. This encodes CASSATGVGYTF.